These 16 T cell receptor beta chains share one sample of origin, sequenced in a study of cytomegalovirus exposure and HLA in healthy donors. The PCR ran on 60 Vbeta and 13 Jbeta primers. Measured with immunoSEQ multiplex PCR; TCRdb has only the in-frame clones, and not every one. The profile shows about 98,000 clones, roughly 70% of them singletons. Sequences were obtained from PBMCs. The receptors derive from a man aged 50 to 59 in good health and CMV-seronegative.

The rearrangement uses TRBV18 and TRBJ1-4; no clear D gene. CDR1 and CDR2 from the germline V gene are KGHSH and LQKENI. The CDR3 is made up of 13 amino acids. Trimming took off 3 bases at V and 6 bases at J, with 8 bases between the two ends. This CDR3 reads CASSPAIYEKLFF. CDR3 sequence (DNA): TGTGCCAGCTCACCCGCGATTTATGAAAAACTGTTTTTT.

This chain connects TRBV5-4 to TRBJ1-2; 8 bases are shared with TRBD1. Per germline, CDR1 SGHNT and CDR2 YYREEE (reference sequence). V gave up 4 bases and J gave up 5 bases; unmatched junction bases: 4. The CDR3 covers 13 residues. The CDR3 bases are TGTGCCAGCAGCCAAACAGGGGGGTATGGCTACACCTTC. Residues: CASSQTGGYGYTF.

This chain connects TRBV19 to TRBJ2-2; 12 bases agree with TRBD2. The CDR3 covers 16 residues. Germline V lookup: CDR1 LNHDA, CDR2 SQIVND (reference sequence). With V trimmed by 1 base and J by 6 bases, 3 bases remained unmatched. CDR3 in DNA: TGTGCCAGTAGTATAGCGACTAGCGGGGGCGCCGGGGAGCTGTTTTTT. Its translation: CASSIATSGGAGELFF.

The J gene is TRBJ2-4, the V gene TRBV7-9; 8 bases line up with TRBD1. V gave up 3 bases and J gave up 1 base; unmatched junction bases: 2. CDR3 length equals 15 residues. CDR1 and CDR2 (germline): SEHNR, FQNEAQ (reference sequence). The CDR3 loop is CASSFGQGAKNIQYF. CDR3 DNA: TGTGCCAGCAGCTTTGGACAGGGTGCCAAAAACATTCAGTACTTC. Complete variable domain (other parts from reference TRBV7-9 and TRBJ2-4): DTGVSQNPRHKITKRGQNVTFRCDPISEHNRLYWYRQTLGQGPEFLTYFQNEAQLEKSRLLSDRFSAERPKGSFSTLEIQRTEQGDSAMYLCASSFGQGAKNIQYFGAGTRLSVL.

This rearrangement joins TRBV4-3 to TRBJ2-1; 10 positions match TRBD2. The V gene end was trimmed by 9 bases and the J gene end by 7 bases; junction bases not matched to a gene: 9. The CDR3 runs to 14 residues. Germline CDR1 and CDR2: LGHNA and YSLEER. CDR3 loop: CASGSGLAANEQFF. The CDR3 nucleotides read TGCGCCAGTGGGTCCGGACTAGCGGCAAATGAGCAGTTCTTC.

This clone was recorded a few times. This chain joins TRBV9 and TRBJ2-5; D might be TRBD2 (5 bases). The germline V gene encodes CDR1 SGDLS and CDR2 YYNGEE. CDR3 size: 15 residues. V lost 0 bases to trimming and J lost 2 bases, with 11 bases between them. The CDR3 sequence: CASSVASGIQETQYF. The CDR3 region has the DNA TGTGCCAGCAGCGTAGCCTCGGGGATACAAGAGACCCAGTACTTC.

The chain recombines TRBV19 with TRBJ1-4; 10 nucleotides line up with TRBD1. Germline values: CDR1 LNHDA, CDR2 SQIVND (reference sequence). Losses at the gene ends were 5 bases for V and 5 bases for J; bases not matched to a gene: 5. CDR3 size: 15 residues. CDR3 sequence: CASSPLTGGNEKLFF. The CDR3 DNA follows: TGTGCCAGTAGTCCGCTGACAGGGGGCAATGAAAAACTGTTTTTT.

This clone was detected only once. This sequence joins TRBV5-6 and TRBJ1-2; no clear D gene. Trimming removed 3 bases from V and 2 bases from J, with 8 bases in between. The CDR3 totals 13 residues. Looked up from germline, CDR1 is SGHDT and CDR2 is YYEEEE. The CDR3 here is CASSSAGNYGYTF. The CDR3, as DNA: TGTGCCAGCAGCTCGGCGGGCAACTATGGCTACACCTTC.

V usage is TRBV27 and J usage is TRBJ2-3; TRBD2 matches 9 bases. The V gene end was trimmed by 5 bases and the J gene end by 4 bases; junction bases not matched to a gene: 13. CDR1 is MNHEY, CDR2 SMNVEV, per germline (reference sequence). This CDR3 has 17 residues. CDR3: CASSLSRLAEAPDTQYF. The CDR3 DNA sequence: TGTGCCAGCAGTCTTTCTCGACTAGCGGAAGCCCCAGATACGCAGTATTTT.

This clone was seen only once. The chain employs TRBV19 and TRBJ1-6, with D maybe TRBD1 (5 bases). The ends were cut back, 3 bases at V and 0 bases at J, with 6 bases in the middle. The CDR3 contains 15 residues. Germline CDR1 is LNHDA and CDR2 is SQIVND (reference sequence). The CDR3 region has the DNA TGTGCCAGTAGTATCGACAGCTCCTATAATTCACCCCTCCACTTT. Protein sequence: CASSIDSSYNSPLHF.

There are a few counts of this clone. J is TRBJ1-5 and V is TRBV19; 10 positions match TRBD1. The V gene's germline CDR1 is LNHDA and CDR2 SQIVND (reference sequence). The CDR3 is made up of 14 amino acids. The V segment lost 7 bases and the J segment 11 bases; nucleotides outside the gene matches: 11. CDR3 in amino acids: CASTSGQGGSAQHF. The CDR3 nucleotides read TGTGCCAGTACTTCCGGACAGGGGGGCTCGGCCCAGCATTTT.

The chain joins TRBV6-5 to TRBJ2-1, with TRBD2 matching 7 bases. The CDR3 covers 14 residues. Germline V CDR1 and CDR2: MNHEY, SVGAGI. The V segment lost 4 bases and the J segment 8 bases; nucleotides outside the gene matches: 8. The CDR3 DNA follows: TGTGCCAGCAGTTCACTAGCGCTCGTCGATGAGCAGTTCTTC. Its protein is CASSSLALVDEQFF.

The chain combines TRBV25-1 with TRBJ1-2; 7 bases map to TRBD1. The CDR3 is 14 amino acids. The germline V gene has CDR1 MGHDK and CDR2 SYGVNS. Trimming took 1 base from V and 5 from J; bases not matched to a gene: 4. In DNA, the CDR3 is TGTGCCAGCAGTGAATCCCGGGACAGTTATGGCTACACCTTC. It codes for CASSESRDSYGYTF.

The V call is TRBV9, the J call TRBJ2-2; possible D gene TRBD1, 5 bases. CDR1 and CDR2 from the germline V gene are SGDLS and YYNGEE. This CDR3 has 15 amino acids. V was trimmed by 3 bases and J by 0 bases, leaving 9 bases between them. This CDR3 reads CASSGSGSNTGELFF. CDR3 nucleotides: TGTGCCAGCAGCGGATCAGGGTCGAACACCGGGGAGCTGTTTTTT. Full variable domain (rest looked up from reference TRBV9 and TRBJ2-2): DSGVTQTPKHLITATGQRVTLRCSPRSGDLSVYWYQQSLDQGLQFLIQYYNGEERAKGNILERFSAQQFPDLHSELNLSSLELGDSALYFCASSGSGSNTGELFFGEGSRLTVL.

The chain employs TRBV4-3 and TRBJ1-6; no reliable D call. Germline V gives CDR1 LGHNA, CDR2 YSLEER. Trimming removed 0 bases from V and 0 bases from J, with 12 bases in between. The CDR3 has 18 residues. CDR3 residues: CASSQESPGSSYNSPLHF. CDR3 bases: TGCGCCAGCAGCCAAGAGTCCCCGGGGAGCTCCTATAATTCACCCCTCCACTTT.

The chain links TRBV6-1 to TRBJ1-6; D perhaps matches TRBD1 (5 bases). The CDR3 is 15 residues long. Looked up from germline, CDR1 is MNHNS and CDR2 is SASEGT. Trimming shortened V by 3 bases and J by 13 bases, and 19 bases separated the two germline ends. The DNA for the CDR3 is TGTGCCAGCAGTGAGTCGACAGCCCCGATAAATCCCCTCCACTTT. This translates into CASSESTAPINPLHF.